One and the same sample provided the 15 T cell receptor beta chains below, sequenced in a study of blood T cell repertoires in COVID-19. Sequencing used immunoSEQ multiplex PCR; TCRdb keeps in-frame clones, though not all of them. The table has about 200,000 clones, 70% to 85% seen once. The sample consisted of peripheral blood. The receptor source for this set is a human donor with acute or convalescent COVID-19. The donor label of this sample is uncertain.

The V and J genes are TRBV19 and TRBJ2-3, with a possible D match to TRBD2 (5 bases). Germline CDR1 is LNHDA and CDR2 is SQIVND (reference sequence). Trimming shortened V by 2 bases and J by 6 bases, and 12 bases separated the two germline ends. This CDR3 spans 14 amino acids. CDR3 nucleotides: TGTGCCAGTAGTATAAAATTGGGAGTTGATACGCAGTATTTT. This codes for CASSIKLGVDTQYF.

This clone was detected a few times. The chain carries TRBV7-9 and TRBJ2-2, with D possibly TRBD1 on 6 matching bases. The CDR3 covers 13 residues. The germline gives CDR1 SEHNR, CDR2 FQNEAQ (reference sequence). V lost 8 bases to trimming and J lost 5 bases, with 12 bases between them. This CDR3 is CASSQGRTGELFF. The CDR3 DNA is TGTGCCAGCTCACAGGGAAGGACCGGGGAGCTGTTTTTT.

In this sample, this clone turned up once. The V call is TRBV18, the J call TRBJ2-7, with 8 bases that match TRBD2. This CDR3 region has 15 residues. Looked up from germline, CDR1 is KGHSH and CDR2 is LQKENI. V lost 4 bases, J lost 6 bases, and 11 bases stayed unmatched. The CDR3 is CASSRGGSGSREQYF. The CDR3 DNA reads as TGTGCCAGCTCACGGGGGGGAAGCGGGAGTCGCGAGCAGTACTTC.

This clone was seen a single time. This chain joins TRBV10-3 and TRBJ1-5; 11 bases line up with TRBD1. Looked up from germline, CDR1 is ENHRY and CDR2 is SYGVKD. Trimming at V came to 10 bases and at J to 8 bases, leaving 10 bases not matched to a gene. The CDR3 runs 14 residues. The CDR3 loop is CASSRTGGTEPQHF. CDR3 in DNA: TGTGCCAGTTCGAGGACAGGGGGCACAGAGCCCCAGCATTTT.

The chain combines TRBV6-6 with TRBJ1-2; D is ambiguous. CDR3 length equals 13 residues. Trimming left V 7 bases short and J 2 bases short, with 11 bases between. Germline loops: CDR1 MNHNY, CDR2 SVGAGI (reference sequence). CDR3 sequence reads: CASTLPGNYGYTF. In DNA, the CDR3 is TGTGCCAGCACCCTCCCCGGGAACTATGGCTACACCTTC.

J is TRBJ1-1 and V is TRBV19; 11 bases match TRBD1. This CDR3 has 18 amino acids. With V trimmed by 0 bases and J by 1 base, 7 bases remained unmatched. The V gene's germline CDR1 is LNHDA and CDR2 SQIVND (reference sequence). The CDR3 spells CASSIDRWTGGANTEAFF. The CDR3 nucleotides read TGTGCCAGTAGTATAGATAGGTGGACAGGGGGCGCGAACACTGAAGCTTTCTTT.

This clone was seen a handful of times. The rearrangement uses TRBV27 and TRBJ2-7; D is uncertain. This CDR3 spans 15 amino acids. Trimming cost V 2 bases and J 0 bases, with 11 bases left between them. Looked up from germline, CDR1 is MNHEY and CDR2 is SMNVEV (reference sequence). The CDR3 region is CASSLVAVSSYEQYF. The DNA of the CDR3 is TGTGCCAGCAGTTTAGTTGCGGTGAGCTCCTACGAGCAGTACTTC.

The table lists this clone with a few counts. The genes are TRBV18 and TRBJ2-2, with TRBD1 matching 10 bases. J was trimmed by 3 bases and V by 0 bases; bases with no gene match: 4. The CDR3 is 17 amino acids. Germline CDR1 and CDR2: KGHSH and LQKENI. CDR3 region: CASSPPTGGLYTGELFF. CDR3 in DNA: TGTGCCAGCTCACCACCGACAGGGGGCCTGTACACCGGGGAGCTGTTTTTT.

The chain joins TRBV18 to TRBJ1-1, with unresolved D. The V and J ends lost 3 bases and 2 bases respectively, with 16 bases between them. The V gene's germline CDR1 is KGHSH and CDR2 LQKENI. There are 16 residues in the CDR3. This CDR3 reads CASSPLQMGINTEAFF. The CDR3 DNA reads TGTGCCAGCTCACCCTTACAAATGGGCATCAACACTGAAGCTTTCTTT. Drawing the rest from reference TRBV18 and TRBJ1-1, the complete variable domain is NAGVMQNPRHLVRRRGQEARLRCSPMKGHSHVYWYRQLPEEGLKFMVYLQKENIIDESGMPKERFSAEFPKEGPSILRIQQVVRGDSAAYFCASSPLQMGINTEAFFGQGTRLTVV.

The rearrangement uses TRBV10-3 and TRBJ2-1; 10 positions match TRBD2. Germline-derived CDR1 and CDR2 are ENHRY and SYGVKD. V lost 10 bases and J lost 4; bases outside the gene matches: 13. There are 16 residues in the CDR3. The CDR3 DNA reads as TGTGCCACAATTGAAGCGGGAGGGCTGCAGTACAATGAGCAGTTCTTC. It yields the protein CATIEAGGLQYNEQFF.

This rearrangement joins TRBV5-4 to TRBJ1-1, with D hard to call. V was trimmed by 3 bases and J by 0 bases, leaving 21 bases between them. The CDR3 covers 18 residues. Germline loops: CDR1 SGHNT, CDR2 YYREEE (reference sequence). CDR3 bases: TGTGCCAGCAGCTGGGGAGGCAGCGTCCCCCGGATGAACACTGAAGCTTTCTTT. Amino acids: CASSWGGSVPRMNTEAFF. The entire variable domain, with the rest obtained from reference TRBV5-4 and TRBJ1-1, is as follows: ETGVTQSPTHLIKTRGQQVTLRCSSQSGHNTVSWYQQALGQGPQFIFQYYREEENGRGNFPPRFSGLQFPNYSSELNVNALELDDSALYLCASSWGGSVPRMNTEAFFGQGTRLTVV.

V and J are TRBV18 and TRBJ2-3; the D is unclear. Germline V CDR1 and CDR2: KGHSH, LQKENI. The CDR3 spans 12 residues. V lost 2 bases and J 6 bases, leaving 6 bases between the germline ends. The DNA of the CDR3 is TGTGCCAGCTCACCATCCAGGGATACGCAGTATTTT. Protein: CASSPSRDTQYF.

In DNA form, the CDR3 reads TGTGCCAGCAGATTCACAGGGTATCAGCCCCAGCATTTT. Translation: CASRFTGYQPQHF. This chain joins TRBV6-6 and TRBJ1-5; perhaps TRBD1 as D (6 bases). Germline values: CDR1 MNHNY, CDR2 SVGAGI (reference sequence). The CDR3 runs to 13 residues. V was clipped by 6 bases and J by 5 bases, with 11 bases between them.

The gene calls are TRBV10-1 and TRBJ2-1; no definite D call. Trimming took off 4 bases at V and 8 bases at J, with 12 bases between the two ends. The germline gives CDR1 WNHNN, CDR2 SYGVQD (reference sequence). The CDR3 sequence is 13 residues long. The CDR3 sequence: CASSGDFPDEQFF. The CDR3 DNA follows: TGCGCCAGCAGTGGCGACTTTCCGGATGAGCAGTTCTTC.

This sequence joins TRBV6-2 or TRBV6-3 and TRBJ2-7; TRBD2 agrees at 11 bases. Germline V lookup: CDR1 MNHEY, CDR2 SVGEGT. CDR3 length: 18 residues. Trimming cost V 0 bases and J 2 bases; bases outside gene matches: 9. This CDR3 reads CASSYSRLAGGSTYEQYF. The DNA of the CDR3 is TGTGCCAGCAGTTACTCGAGGCTAGCGGGAGGCTCCACCTACGAGCAGTACTTC.